The rows below give T cell receptor beta chains drawn from one sample of a study of cytomegalovirus exposure and HLA in healthy donors. Produced via immunoSEQ multiplex PCR; TCRdb's table is partial and in-frame only. The table lists approximately 81,000 clones, 85% to 95% of them singletons. Material for sequencing was PBMCs. Every receptor here comes from a man younger than 35 in good health and CMV-seronegative. Both conserved end residues are part of each CDR3. A D gene is named only where the DNA matches it firmly. The size field is filled for only some rows; it gives once, few, many or a size class.

abundance	v_gene	d_gene	j_gene	CDR3nt	CDR3aa
-	TRBV2	-	TRBJ2-7	TGTGCCAGCAGTGTTCGACCAGGCGAGCAGTACTTC	CASSVRPGEQYF
few	TRBV5-1	-	TRBJ2-7	TGCGCCAGCAGCCTCGACAGTGTGCGCGAGCAGTACTTC	CASSLDSVREQYF
-	TRBV30	-	TRBJ2-7	TGTGCCTGGAGTGTTGGCAGCTCCTACGAGCAGTACTTC	CAWSVGSSYEQYF
-	TRBV2	TRBD1	TRBJ2-5	TGTGCCAGCAGTTCGAGCGCCGGGACAGGACAAGAGACCCAGTACTTC	CASSSSAGTGQETQYF
-	TRBV11-3	TRBD2	TRBJ2-7	TGTGCCAGCAGTCCGAACCCTGAGCGGGAGGAGTCCTACGAGCAGTACTTC	CASSPNPEREESYEQYF
-	TRBV30	TRBD1	TRBJ1-2	TGTGCCTGGAGTGTACGGGACAGAAACTATGGCTACACCTTC	CAWSVRDRNYGYTF
-	TRBV15	-	TRBJ2-1	TGTGCCACCAGCAGAGATCGCGGGGCCTCCTACAATGAGCAGTTCTTC	CATSRDRGASYNEQFF
-	TRBV5-4	TRBD2	TRBJ2-7	TGTGCCAGCAGCTTGGATTGGGGGGGAGGGTACGAGCAGTACTTC	CASSLDWGGGYEQYF
-	TRBV15	TRBD1	TRBJ2-6	TGTGCCACCAGCAGAGAAAGACAGGGCCACTCTGGGGCCAACGTCCTGACTTTC	CATSRERQGHSGANVLTF
-	TRBV19	-	TRBJ1-5	TGTGCCAGTAGTATATTTTCTTGGGGGGTGATTCCGCCCCAGCATTTT	CASSIFSWGVIPPQHF